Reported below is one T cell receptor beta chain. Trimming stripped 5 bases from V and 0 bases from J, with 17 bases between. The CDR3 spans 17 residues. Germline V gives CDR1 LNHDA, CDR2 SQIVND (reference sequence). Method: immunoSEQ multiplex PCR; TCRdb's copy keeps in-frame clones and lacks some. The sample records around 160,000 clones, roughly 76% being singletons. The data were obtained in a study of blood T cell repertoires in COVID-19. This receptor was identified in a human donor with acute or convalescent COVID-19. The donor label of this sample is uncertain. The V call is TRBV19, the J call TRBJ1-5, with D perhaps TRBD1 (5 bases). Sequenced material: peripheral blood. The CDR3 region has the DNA TGTGCCAGTAGTCCTAGGACAAGGGACTATAGCAATCAGCCCCAGCATTTT. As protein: CASSPRTRDYSNQPQHF. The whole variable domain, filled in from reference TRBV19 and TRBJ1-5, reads DGGITQSPKYLFRKEGQNVTLSCEQNLNHDAMYWYRQDPGQGLRLIYYSQIVNDFQKGDIAEGYSVSREKKESFPLTVTSAQKNPTAFYLCASSPRTRDYSNQPQHFGDGTRLSIL.